These 21 T cell receptor beta chains were all obtained from the same sample, sequenced in a study of early T cells in non-severe SARS-CoV-2 infection. TCRdb ran MiXCR on the 5' RACE reads and lists one entry per CDR3 protein. The table records approximately 52,000 distinct CDR3 sequences, approximately 8% of them present only once. Sequencing was performed on whole blood. The origin of the receptors is an adult who was a healthcare worker with PCR-confirmed SARS-CoV-2 infection or an uninfected control (not recorded which).

This clonotype was seen ten or more times. The chain combines TRBV13 with TRBJ2-3; D is perhaps TRBD1 (6 bases). Trimming took off 4 bases at V and 2 bases at J, with 10 bases between the two ends. CDR3 size: 14 residues. Germline V lookup: CDR1 PRHDT, CDR2 FYEKMQ (reference sequence). CDR3 nucleotide sequence: TGTGCCAGCAGCTGGACAGACGCCACAGATACGCAGTATTTT. Its protein product is CASSWTDATDTQYF.

This clonotype was recorded many times. V and J are TRBV6-5 and TRBJ2-4; D is possibly TRBD1 (6 bases). Germline CDR1 reads MNHEY; CDR2 reads SVGAGI. This CDR3 comprises 13 residues. Trimming removed 6 bases at V and 8 bases at J, with 14 bases between. In nucleotides, the CDR3 is TGTGCCAGCAGCACGGACAGATCGGACATTCAGTACTTC. This sequence encodes CASSTDRSDIQYF.

This clonotype was seen many times. The chain uses TRBV6-2 or TRBV6-3 and TRBJ2-7; 12 bases match TRBD1. Losses at the gene ends were 4 bases for V and 6 bases for J; bases not matched to a gene: 10. The CDR3 covers 16 residues. In germline, CDR1 is MNHEY, CDR2 SVGEGT. The CDR3 protein is CASSSSPGQGALEQYF. The CDR3, as DNA: TGTGCCAGCAGTTCATCTCCGGGACAGGGGGCCCTCGAGCAGTACTTC.

This clonotype came up many times. This chain links TRBV9 with TRBJ2-5, with TRBD1 matching 8 bases. After removal of 1 base from V and 4 bases from J, the junction contained 3 bases not matched to a gene. There are 14 residues in the CDR3. In germline, CDR1 is SGDLS, CDR2 YYNGEE. CDR3 region: CASSVSTGGETQYF. The CDR3 DNA is TGTGCCAGCAGCGTATCTACAGGGGGAGAGACCCAGTACTTC.

The chain is built from TRBV11-2 and TRBJ2-1, with TRBD1 as a possible D gene (6 bases). Between the trimmed V and J ends, which lost 5 bases and 7 bases, there was a span of 15 bases. The CDR3 runs 14 residues. Germline V gene data show CDR1 as SGHAT and CDR2 as FQNNGV. CDR3 DNA sequence: TGTGCCAGCAGCGCCACGACAGGACGTAATGAGCAGTTCTTC. It specifies CASSATTGRNEQFF.

This clonotype was seen ten or more times. This chain uses TRBV15 with TRBJ2-1, with 7 bases matching TRBD1. This CDR3 comprises 18 residues. Looked up from germline, CDR1 is LNHNV and CDR2 is YYDKDF (reference sequence). After removal of 2 bases from V and 5 bases from J, the junction contained 15 bases not matched to a gene. The CDR3: CATSRLSVRTGRNNEQFF. CDR3 nucleotides: TGTGCCACCAGCAGATTATCGGTGCGGACAGGTAGGAACAATGAGCAGTTCTTC.

This clonotype was found many times. V is TRBV11-3 and J is TRBJ1-6; tentatively, D is TRBD1 (5 bases). Trimming removed 4 bases at V and 10 bases at J, with 17 bases between. CDR3 length: 15 residues. CDR1 is SGHNT, CDR2 YENEEA, per germline. The CDR3 spells CASSSDGGMGSPLHF. DNA for the CDR3: TGTGCCAGCAGCTCGGATGGGGGAATGGGGTCACCCCTCCACTTT. Filled out from reference TRBV11-3 and TRBJ1-6, the complete variable domain reads EAGVVQSPRYKIIEKKQPVAFWCNPISGHNTLYWYLQNLGQGPELLIRYENEEAVDDSQLPKDRFSAERLKGVDSTLKIQPAELGDSAVYLCASSSDGGMGSPLHFGNGTRLTVT.

The chain links TRBV29-1 to TRBJ2-3, with 10 positions matching TRBD1. V was clipped by 7 bases and J by 1 base; unmatched bases: 5. The CDR3 covers 14 residues. Germline lookup yields CDR1 SQVTM and CDR2 ANQGSEA. As DNA, the CDR3 is TGCAGCGCGACAGGGGGCGATCGCACAGATACGCAGTATTTT. It specifies CSATGGDRTDTQYF.

On this clonotype itself: A much larger clone is a single base away; this may be a read error. This chain connects TRBV7-2 to TRBJ1-4, with D possibly being TRBD1 (5 bases). The CDR3 length is 15 residues. V lost 2 bases, J lost 8 bases, and 15 bases lay in between. CDR1 SGHTA and CDR2 FQGNSA come from the germline V gene. The CDR3: CASSLRVSPGEKLFF. CDR3 bases: TGTGCCAGCAGCTTAAGGGTATCCCCAGGGGAAAAACTGTTTTTT.

Only a few counts were recorded for this clonotype. The chain has TRBV2 and TRBJ2-7, with D maybe TRBD2 (5 bases). The CDR3 totals 14 residues. Germline V CDR1 and CDR2: SNHLY, FYNNEI. The V and J ends lost 1 base and 2 bases respectively, with 9 bases between them. CDR3: CASSEEPEAYEQYF. For the CDR3, the DNA is TGTGCCAGCAGTGAAGAACCGGAGGCCTACGAGCAGTACTTC.

This clonotype was seen repeatedly, ten times or more. The chain couples TRBV7-6 to TRBJ2-1, with TRBD2 matching 7 bases. Germline V gene data show CDR1 as SGHVS and CDR2 as FNYEAQ. This CDR3 is 15 amino acids long. With V trimmed by 1 base and J by 8 bases, 8 bases remained unmatched. CDR3 DNA sequence: TGTGCCAGCAGCTTAGTTCCTAGCGGTTTACATGAGCAGTTCTTC. Translated, it gives CASSLVPSGLHEQFF.

V and J are TRBV7-2 and TRBJ2-7; 11 bases line up with TRBD2. The CDR3 loop spans 16 amino acids. Germline V CDR1 and CDR2: SGHTA, FQGNSA. V shed 5 bases, J shed 1 base, and the junction held 7 bases outside the gene matches. CDR3: CASSQTSGTHSYEQYF. CDR3 in DNA: TGTGCCAGCAGCCAGACTAGCGGGACACATTCCTACGAGCAGTACTTC.

This clonotype was seen ten or more times. The V call is TRBV6-5, the J call TRBJ1-5, with TRBD1 matching over 8 bases. The CDR3 sequence is 15 residues long. The germline gives CDR1 MNHEY, CDR2 SVGAGI. With 5 bases clipped from V and 3 bases from J, the junction kept 6 bases outside the gene matches. CDR3: CASSRGQGYNQPQHF. The CDR3 DNA is TGTGCCAGCAGTCGCGGACAGGGTTACAATCAGCCCCAGCATTTT.

The J gene is TRBJ2-1, the V gene TRBV5-1; the D is unclear. V was cut by 1 base and J by 3 bases, with 11 bases left in between. The CDR3 totals 15 residues. Germline CDR1 is SGHRS and CDR2 is YFSETQ. The CDR3 loop is CASSLLPGDYNEQFF. CDR3 DNA: TGCGCCAGCAGCTTGCTCCCAGGCGACTACAATGAGCAGTTCTTC. The variable domain in full, with the rest retrieved from reference TRBV5-1 and TRBJ2-1, is KAGVTQTPRYLIKTRGQQVTLSCSPISGHRSVSWYQQTPGQGLQFLFEYFSETQRNKGNFPGRFSGRQFSNSRSEMNVSTLELGDSALYLCASSLLPGDYNEQFFGPGTRLTVL.

This clonotype was recorded a few times. The chain joins TRBV9 to TRBJ1-6, with D unresolved. The CDR3 consists of 15 residues. V was cut by 0 bases and J by 10 bases, with 14 bases left in between. The germline gives CDR1 SGDLS, CDR2 YYNGEE. Here the CDR3 reads CASSVAGGERSPLHF. DNA for the CDR3: TGTGCCAGCAGCGTAGCCGGCGGGGAGCGATCACCCCTCCACTTT.

This clonotype was recorded a few times. The V and J genes are TRBV12-3 or TRBV12-4 and TRBJ2-5; TRBD2 agrees at 7 bases. There are 14 residues in the CDR3. J lost 5 bases, V lost 1 base, and 4 bases had no gene match. The CDR3 DNA is TGTGCCAGCAGTTTAGTACGGCGGGGGGAGACCCAGTACTTC. This translates into CASSLVRRGETQYF.

This clonotype was counted a few times. This sequence joins TRBV5-4 and TRBJ1-6, with unresolved D. Trimming shortened V by 2 bases and J by 0 bases, and 9 bases separated the two germline ends. Germline-derived CDR1 and CDR2 are SGHNT and YYREEE (reference sequence). The CDR3 runs 16 residues. CDR3: CASSLTRRSYNSPLHF. In nucleotides, the CDR3 is TGTGCCAGCAGCTTAACCAGGCGCTCCTATAATTCACCCCTCCACTTT.

The V and J genes are TRBV6-1 and TRBJ2-5; 7 bases are shared with TRBD1. With V trimmed by 4 bases and J by 2 bases, 10 bases remained unmatched. The V gene's germline CDR1 is MNHNS and CDR2 SASEGT. The CDR3 is 16 residues long. DNA of the CDR3: TGTGCCAGCAGTGGCCTCGGGACAGTCCTTCAAGAGACCCAGTACTTC. Protein sequence: CASSGLGTVLQETQYF.

This clonotype was counted at least ten times. The CDR3 region has the DNA TGTGCCAGCAGTAAACTAGGAGATACGCAGTATTTT. Translated, it gives CASSKLGDTQYF. V is TRBV27 and J is TRBJ2-3; tentatively, D is TRBD2 (5 bases). CDR1 is MNHEY and CDR2 is SMNVEV in the germline V gene (reference sequence). V lost 5 bases and J 5 bases, leaving 8 bases between the germline ends. The CDR3 totals 12 residues.

V usage is TRBV6-1 and J usage is TRBJ1-2; D not certain. With 4 bases removed from V and 6 bases from J, the gap between germline ends came to 15 bases. CDR3 length: 14 residues. Per germline, CDR1 MNHNS and CDR2 SASEGT. CDR3 nucleotide sequence: TGTGCCAGCAGTGCAACAATCGGGAGTCATGGCTACACCTTC. As protein: CASSATIGSHGYTF.

There are a few counts of this clonotype. The chain uses TRBV10-3 and TRBJ2-7; D not certain. Per germline, CDR1 ENHRY and CDR2 SYGVKD. The V end lost 0 bases, the J end lost 1 base, and 4 bases lay between the germline ends. This CDR3 is built from 13 residues. The CDR3 coding sequence is TGTGCCATCAGTGAGTCCCCTTCCTACGAGCAGTACTTC. Its translation: CAISESPSYEQYF.